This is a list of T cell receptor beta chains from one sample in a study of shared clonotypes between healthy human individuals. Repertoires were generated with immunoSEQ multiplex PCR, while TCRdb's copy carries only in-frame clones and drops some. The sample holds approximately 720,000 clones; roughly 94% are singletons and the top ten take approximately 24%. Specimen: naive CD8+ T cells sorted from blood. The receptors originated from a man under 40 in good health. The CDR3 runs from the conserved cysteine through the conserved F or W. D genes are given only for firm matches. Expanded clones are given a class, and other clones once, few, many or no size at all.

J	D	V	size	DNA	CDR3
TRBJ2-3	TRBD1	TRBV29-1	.	TGCAGCGCCGACAGGGGCCTCACAGATACGCAGTATTTT	CSADRGLTDTQYF
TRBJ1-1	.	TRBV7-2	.	TGTGCCAGCAGCTTAGCGCTCGGGGTAGCGACTGAAGCTTTCTTT	CASSLALGVATEAFF
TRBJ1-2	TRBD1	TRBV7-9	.	TGTGCCAGCAGCTTGGGAGGGACAGGTCGGATCTATGGCTACACCTTC	CASSLGGTGRIYGYTF
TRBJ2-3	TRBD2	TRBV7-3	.	TGTGCCAGCAGCTTAAGGGGTACTAGCGGTACACCAGATACGCAGTATTTT	CASSLRGTSGTPDTQYF
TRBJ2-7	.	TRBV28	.	TGTGCCAGCGCTTGGAGTTACGAGCAGTACTTC	CASAWSYEQYF
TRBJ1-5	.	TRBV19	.	TGTGCCAGTAGACCCCTTGAGGGAACTCAGCCCCAGCATTTT	CASRPLEGTQPQHF
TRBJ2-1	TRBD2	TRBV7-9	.	TGTGCCAGCAGCTTATGGGGAGCGGGAGTAAATGAGCAGTTCTTC	CASSLWGAGVNEQFF
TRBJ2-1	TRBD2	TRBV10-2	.	TGCGCCAGTAGTGAGTCCGGGACTAGCGCAAAATACAATGAGCAGTTCTTC	CASSESGTSAKYNEQFF
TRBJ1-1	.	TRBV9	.	TGTGCCAGCAGCGGTCAGGGCACTGAAGCTTTCTTT	CASSGQGTEAFF
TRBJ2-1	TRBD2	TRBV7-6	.	TGTGCCAGCAGCTTAGGGTGGCCCATAGCGGGAGGTCGCGATGAGCAGTTCTTC	CASSLGWPIAGGRDEQFF
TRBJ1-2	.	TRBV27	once	TGTGCCAGCAGTTTCAACAGGGCTAACTATGGCTACACCTTC	CASSFNRANYGYTF
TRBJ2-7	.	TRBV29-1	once	TGCACCCAAGGGGGTTACTACGAGCAGTACTTC	CTQGGYYEQYF
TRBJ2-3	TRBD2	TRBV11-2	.	TGTGCCAGCAGCCACGGTTGGCGGGAGGTCCCCGATACGCAGTATTTT	CASSHGWREVPDTQYF
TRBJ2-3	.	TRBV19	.	TGTGCCAGTAGTATTCTCGGAACTGTTACAGATACGCAGTATTTT	CASSILGTVTDTQYF
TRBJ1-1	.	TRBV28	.	TGTGCCAGCAGTCCCCGACAGGAGGGGAACACTGAAGCTTTCTTT	CASSPRQEGNTEAFF
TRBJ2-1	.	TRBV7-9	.	TGTGCCAGCAGCTTAGGTGCCCCGGGGGAGCAGTTCTTC	CASSLGAPGEQFF
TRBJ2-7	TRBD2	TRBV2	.	TGTGCCAGCAGTGATCCGGGGACTAGCGGGGAGGTGTACGAGCAGTACTTC	CASSDPGTSGEVYEQYF
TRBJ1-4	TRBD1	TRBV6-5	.	TGTGCCAGCAGTACGGGGACAGGGACTAGTGAAAAACTGTTTTTT	CASSTGTGTSEKLFF
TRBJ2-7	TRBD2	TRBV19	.	TGTGCCAGTAGTGGAGGACTAGCGGGAGGCTACGAGCAGTACTTC	CASSGGLAGGYEQYF
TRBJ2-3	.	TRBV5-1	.	TGCGCCAGCAGCTTGGACCCCGATGGTCAGCCCCAGTATTTT	CASSLDPDGQPQYF
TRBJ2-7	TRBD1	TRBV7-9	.	TGTGCCAGCAGCTTTGACCAGGGGGCCTACGAGCAGTACTTC	CASSFDQGAYEQYF
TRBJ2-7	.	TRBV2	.	TGTGCCATCGAGTACCCCTCTGGCTCCTACGAGCAGTACTTC	CAIEYPSGSYEQYF
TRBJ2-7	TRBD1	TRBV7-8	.	TGTGCCAGCAGCTCGGATCGACAGGGCCGAGGCTACGAGCAGTACTTC	CASSSDRQGRGYEQYF
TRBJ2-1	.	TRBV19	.	TGTGCCAGTAGTATAATTTGGGGCAATTACAATGAGCAGTTCTTC	CASSIIWGNYNEQFF
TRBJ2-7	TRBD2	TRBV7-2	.	TGTGCCAGCAGCTGGGATCTAGCGGGAGGAGGAGAGCAGTACTTC	CASSWDLAGGGEQYF
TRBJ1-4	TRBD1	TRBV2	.	TGTGCCAGCAGTGAATCGACAGGGGGCGCGGACCTTAGCACTAATGAAAAACTGTTTTTT	CASSESTGGADLSTNEKLFF
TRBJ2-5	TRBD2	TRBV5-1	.	TGCGCCAGCAGCTCACTAGCGGGAGGGTACCAAGAGACCCAGTACTTC	CASSSLAGGYQETQYF
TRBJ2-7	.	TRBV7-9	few	TGTGCCAGCCCAATTGAGGGGAACTACGAGCAGTACTTC	CASPIEGNYEQYF
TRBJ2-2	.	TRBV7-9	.	TGTGCCAGCAGCTTTAGAGGGTACGCCGGGGAGCTGTTTTTT	CASSFRGYAGELFF
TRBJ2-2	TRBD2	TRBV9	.	TGTGCCAGCTCCCCGGGACTAGCTGCCGGGGAGCTGTTTTTT	CASSPGLAAGELFF
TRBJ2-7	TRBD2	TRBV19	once	TGTGCCAGTAGTATAGTGGTGACTAGCACCTACGAGCAGTACTTC	CASSIVVTSTYEQYF
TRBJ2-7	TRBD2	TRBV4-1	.	TGCGCCAGCAGCCAAGGTCTAGCGGGGAACTCCTACGAGCAGTACTTC	CASSQGLAGNSYEQYF
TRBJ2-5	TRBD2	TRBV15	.	TGTGCCACCAGCGGGCCCGCCGGAACTAGCGGGAGTTGGGAGACCCAGTACTTC	CATSGPAGTSGSWETQYF
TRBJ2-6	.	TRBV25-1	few	TGTGCCAGCAGTGAAAGCGACTCTGGGGCCAACGTCCTGACTTTC	CASSESDSGANVLTF
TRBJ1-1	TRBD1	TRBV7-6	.	TGTGCCAGCAGCTATGACAGGGGATCGAACACTGAAGCTTTCTTT	CASSYDRGSNTEAFF
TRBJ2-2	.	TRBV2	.	TGTGCCAGCAGATTAGTCTCCAACCCTGCCGCGAACACCGGGGAGCTGTTTTTT	CASRLVSNPAANTGELFF
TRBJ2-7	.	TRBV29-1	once	TGCAGCGCCGCCCTGAGGGGTTCCTACGAGCAGTACTTC	CSAALRGSYEQYF
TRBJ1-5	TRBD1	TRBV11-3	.	TGTGCCAGCAGCTCAGGACAGGGGGCTCAGCCCCAGCATTTT	CASSSGQGAQPQHF
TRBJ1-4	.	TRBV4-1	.	TGCGCCAGCCAGGCCTTGGTGTTCGATGAAAAACTGTTTTTT	CASQALVFDEKLFF
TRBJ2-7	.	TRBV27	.	TGTGCCAGCAGTACAATCAGCGACGGTGGCTACGAGCAGTACTTC	CASSTISDGGYEQYF
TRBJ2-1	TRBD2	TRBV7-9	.	TGTGCCAGCAGCCCGTCGAGCGGGAGATGGAATGAGCAGTTCTTC	CASSPSSGRWNEQFF
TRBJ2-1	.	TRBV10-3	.	TGTGCCATCAGTGTCCTCGAGGGGCTGGACAATGAGCAGTTCTTC	CAISVLEGLDNEQFF
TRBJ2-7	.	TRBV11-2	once	TGTGCCAGCAGCTTAACCGGGAGTAACTCCTACGAGCAGTACTTC	CASSLTGSNSYEQYF
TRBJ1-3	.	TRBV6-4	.	TGTGCCAGCAGGTCTCCAGGGATTCAAACCGGAAACACCATATATTTT	CASRSPGIQTGNTIYF
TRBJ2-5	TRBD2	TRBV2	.	TGTGCCAGCAGTGAAGACCGGGAGGGCTGGGAGACCCAGTACTTC	CASSEDREGWETQYF
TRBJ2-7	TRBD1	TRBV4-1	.	TGCGCCAGCAGCCAGTCATCCGGGACAGGGGCCTACGAGCAGTACTTC	CASSQSSGTGAYEQYF
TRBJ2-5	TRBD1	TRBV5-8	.	TGTGCCAGCAGCTCTGAACAGGGGCAAGAGACCCAGTACTTC	CASSSEQGQETQYF
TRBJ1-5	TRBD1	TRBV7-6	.	TGTGCCAGCAGCCAGGACAGGGCTCAGCCCCAGCATTTT	CASSQDRAQPQHF
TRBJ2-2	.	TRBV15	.	TGTGCCACCAGCCCTAGCCCCCTCACCGGGGAGCTGTTTTTT	CATSPSPLTGELFF
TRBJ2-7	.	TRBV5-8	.	TGTGCCAGCAGCTTGATAGGGGCGGGTTACGAGCAGTACTTC	CASSLIGAGYEQYF
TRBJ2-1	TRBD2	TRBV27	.	TGTGCCAGCAGTTTAACTAGCGGCTACAATGAGCAGTTCTTC	CASSLTSGYNEQFF
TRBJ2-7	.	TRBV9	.	TGTGCCAGCAGCAATAAAAGAGGAGGGGGCTACGAGCAGTACTTC	CASSNKRGGGYEQYF
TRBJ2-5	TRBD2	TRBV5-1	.	TGCGCCACTAAGCGGGGAGCGGAAGAGACCCAGTACTTC	CATKRGAEETQYF
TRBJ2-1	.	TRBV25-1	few	TGTGCCAGCAGCGAGGGGCGGGGGCACTCCTACAATGAGCAGTTCTTC	CASSEGRGHSYNEQFF
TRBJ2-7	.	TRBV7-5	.	TGTGTCAGAAGCTTAACACTTCCCCCCCGTCTAGCGGGGGGTAAACCCTACGAGCAGTACTTC	CVRSLTLPPRLAGGKPYEQYF
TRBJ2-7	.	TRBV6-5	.	TGTGCCAGCAGTTACGGGGTGAACTCCTACGAGCAGTACTTC	CASSYGVNSYEQYF
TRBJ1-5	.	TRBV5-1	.	TGCGCCAGCAGCTCTGGACACGGGGGGAGCAATCAGCCCCAGCATTTT	CASSSGHGGSNQPQHF
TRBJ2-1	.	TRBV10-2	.	TGCGCCAGCAGTTCGCCCGAGGAGCAGTTCTTC	CASSSPEEQFF
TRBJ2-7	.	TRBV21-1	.	TGTGCCAGCAGCAAAATACAGGGAGTCTCTTACGAGCAGTACTTC	CASSKIQGVSYEQYF